Listed below are T cell receptor beta chains from one sample, sequenced in a study of blood T cells in healthy people across ages. In TCRdb, the 5' RACE reads were re-called with MiXCR into one record per CDR3 protein. The sample shows roughly 640,000 distinct CDR3 sequences, roughly 30% of them seen only once. The sample consisted of blood. The receptors were sampled from a woman older than 75 in good health. CDR3s include the opening cysteine and the closing phenylalanine or tryptophan. A D gene is named only where the DNA matches it firmly. Some rows mark clone size as missing; the rest say once, few, many or name a class of expanded clone.

v_call,j_call,d_call,clone_size,cdr3_aa,cdr3_nt
TRBV7-2,TRBJ1-1,-,-,CASSVDLGDTETFF,TGTGCCAGCAGCGTCGATCTGGGGGACACTGAAACTTTCTTT
TRBV11-2,TRBJ2-5,-,many,CASSRAGNQETQYF,TGTGCCAGCAGTAGGGCGGGGAACCAAGAGACCCAGTACTTC
TRBV7-3,TRBJ2-2,-,-,CASSGQGSTGELFF,TGTGCCAGCAGTGGTCAGGGCAGCACCGGGGAGCTGTTTTTT
TRBV5-1,TRBJ2-5,TRBD1,-,CASSWGQRVQETQYF,TGCGCCAGCAGCTGGGGACAGCGAGTCCAAGAGACCCAGTACTTC
TRBV6-5,TRBJ1-2,-,many,CASSYSWLPANYGYTF,TGTGCCAGCAGTTACTCGTGGCTGCCCGCTAACTATGGCTACACCTTC
TRBV15,TRBJ2-7,TRBD1,many,CATSNGRQGIGEQYF,TGTGCCACCAGCAATGGGCGACAGGGGATCGGTGAGCAGTACTTC
TRBV11-1,TRBJ1-1,-,few,CASSSRTGFHTEAFF,TGTGCCAGCAGTTCCAGAACAGGGTTTCACACTGAAGCTTTCTTT
TRBV12-3/TRBV12-4,TRBJ1-5,TRBD1,-,CASSSSTGGTRQPQHF,TGTGCCAGCAGTTCCTCAACAGGGGGTACCCGTCAGCCCCAGCATTTT
TRBV25-1,TRBJ2-1,TRBD2,few,CASSIGTSGRRDEQFF,TGTGCCAGCTCGATCGGGACTAGCGGGCGACGGGATGAGCAGTTCTTC
TRBV4-2,TRBJ1-6,-,few,CASSQEKVSYNSPLHF,TGTGCCAGCAGCCAAGAAAAGGTCTCCTATAATTCACCCCTCCACTTT
TRBV14,TRBJ2-3,TRBD1,-,CASSRDREGTDTQYF,TGTGCCAGCAGCCGGGACAGGGAGGGCACAGATACGCAGTATTTT
TRBV20-1,TRBJ2-3,TRBD2,many,CSAPRLAEVTDTQYF,TGCAGTGCTCCACGACTAGCGGAGGTCACAGATACGCAGTATTTT
TRBV20-1,TRBJ2-5,-,many,CSAEPGVQETQYF,TGCAGTGCTGAACCGGGGGTTCAAGAGACCCAGTACTTC
TRBV20-1,TRBJ2-7,-,-,CSAPELPSYEQYF,TGCAGTGCTCCCGAGTTGCCGTCCTACGAGCAGTACTTC
TRBV7-9,TRBJ1-2,-,-,CASSLPGDYRDYTF,TGTGCCAGCAGCTTACCTGGGGACTACCGAGACTACACCTTC
TRBV11-2,TRBJ2-3,TRBD2,-,CASSLVGGGAWDTQYF,TGTGCCAGCAGCTTAGTGGGCGGGGGGGCTTGGGATACGCAGTATTTT
TRBV7-8,TRBJ2-5,TRBD2,-,CASSYSGGADNEQYF,TGTGCCAGCAGCTATAGCGGGGGGGCCGATAATGAGCAGTACTTC
TRBV10-3,TRBJ1-2,TRBD1,-,CAINPTGLYGYTF,TGTGCCATCAACCCGACAGGGCTCTATGGCTACACCTTC